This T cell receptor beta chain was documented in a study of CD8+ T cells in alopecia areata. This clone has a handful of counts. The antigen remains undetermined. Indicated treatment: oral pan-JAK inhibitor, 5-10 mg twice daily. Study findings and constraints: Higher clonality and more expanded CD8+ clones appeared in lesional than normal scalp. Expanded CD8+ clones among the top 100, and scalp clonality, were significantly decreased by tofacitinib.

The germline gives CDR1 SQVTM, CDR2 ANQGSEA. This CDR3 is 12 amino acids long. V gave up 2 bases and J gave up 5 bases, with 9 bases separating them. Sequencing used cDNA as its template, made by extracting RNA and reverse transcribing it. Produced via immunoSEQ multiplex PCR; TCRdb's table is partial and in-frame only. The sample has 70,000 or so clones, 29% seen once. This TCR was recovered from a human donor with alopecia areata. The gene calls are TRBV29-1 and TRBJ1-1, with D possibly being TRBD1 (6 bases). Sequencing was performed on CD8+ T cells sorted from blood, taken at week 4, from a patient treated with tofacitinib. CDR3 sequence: CSVETGRTEAFF. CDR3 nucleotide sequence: TGCAGCGTTGAAACAGGGCGGACTGAAGCTTTCTTT.